A selection of T cell receptor beta chains follows, all from one sample in a study of radiotherapy plus CTLA-4 blockade in lung cancer. Sequencing was performed with immunoSEQ multiplex PCR; in TCRdb, only in-frame clones are kept and a portion is missing. The top ten hold about 2.9% of the sample, which has tens of thousands of clones, roughly 80% seen once. This sample comprised peripheral blood, obtained from a patient treated with radiotherapy plus ipilimumab. Receptors were obtained from a human donor with non-small cell lung cancer who had a partial response to radiotherapy plus ipilimumab. Each CDR3 is given with its conserved first and last residue. D genes are given only for firm matches. Some rows mark clone size as missing; the rest say once, few, many or name a class of expanded clone.

V: TRBV29-1; D: NA; size: few; J: TRBJ1-1; DNA: TGCAGCGCCCCGGACATTGAGAGCACTGAAGCTTTCTTT; CDR3: CSAPDIESTEAFF
V: TRBV29-1; D: NA; size: NA; J: TRBJ1-2; DNA: TGCAGCGTCCCCGTAGGGGATGGCTACACCTTC; CDR3: CSVPVGDGYTF
V: TRBV7-3; D: NA; size: NA; J: TRBJ2-3; DNA: TGTGCCAGCAGCTTAGGGGGGATCACAGATACGCAGTATTTT; CDR3: CASSLGGITDTQYF
V: TRBV6-1; D: NA; size: NA; J: TRBJ2-3; DNA: TGTGCCAGCAGTAACTACAGGGCAGATACGCAGTATTTT; CDR3: CASSNYRADTQYF
V: TRBV5-1; D: TRBD2; size: NA; J: TRBJ2-7; DNA: TGCGCCAGCAGACTAGCGGCACTACCTGACGAGCAGTACTTC; CDR3: CASRLAALPDEQYF
V: TRBV19; D: NA; size: NA; J: TRBJ1-4; DNA: TGTGCCAGTAACTCACCGGGCACGGGGGGAAATGAAAAACTGTTTTTT; CDR3: CASNSPGTGGNEKLFF
V: TRBV7-9; D: NA; size: NA; J: TRBJ2-3; DNA: TGTGCCAGCAGCCCCCTAAGCGGAGATACGCAGTATTTT; CDR3: CASSPLSGDTQYF
V: TRBV6-1; D: TRBD1; size: NA; J: TRBJ1-1; DNA: TGTGCCAGCAGTACAATACAGGGGTATGCTTTCTTT; CDR3: CASSTIQGYAFF
V: TRBV14; D: TRBD2; size: NA; J: TRBJ2-7; DNA: TGTGCCAGCCCCGGGCAGCGGGGGGCCCTCCTCTCCTACGAGCAGTACTTC; CDR3: CASPGQRGALLSYEQYF
V: TRBV21-1; D: NA; size: NA; J: TRBJ1-5; DNA: TGTGCCAGCAGCAAGAAGGACAGGGGTGATCGTTGCCGTAATCAGCCCCAGCATTTT; CDR3: CASSKKDRGDRCRNQPQHF
V: TRBV4-1; D: NA; size: NA; J: TRBJ2-1; DNA: TGCGCCAGCAGCCAAGGGCAGTACAATGAGCAGTTCTTC; CDR3: CASSQGQYNEQFF
V: TRBV2; D: NA; size: NA; J: TRBJ2-3; DNA: TGTGCCAGCAGGCGGGACTCCACAGATACGCAGTATTTT; CDR3: CASRRDSTDTQYF
V: TRBV7-2; D: TRBD2; size: NA; J: TRBJ2-1; DNA: TGTGCCAGCAGTCGCCTCCCCCTAGCGGGGGCGACCGGTGATGAGCAGTTCTTC; CDR3: CASSRLPLAGATGDEQFF
V: TRBV4-2; D: NA; size: NA; J: TRBJ1-2; DNA: TGTGCCAGCAGCCAAGATGGGACCCAGGGGTATGGCTACACCTTC; CDR3: CASSQDGTQGYGYTF
V: TRBV11-2; D: TRBD1; size: NA; J: TRBJ1-5; DNA: TGTGCCAGCAGCTCACAGGGGATCAATCAGCCCCAGCATTTT; CDR3: CASSSQGINQPQHF
V: TRBV7-9; D: NA; size: few; J: TRBJ1-1; DNA: TGTGCCAGCAGCTCCCCACCCGGGGTCACTGAAGCTTTCTTT; CDR3: CASSSPPGVTEAFF
V: TRBV19; D: NA; size: NA; J: TRBJ2-5; DNA: TGTGCCAGTAGTTCCCGACTAGAGAAGACCCAGTACTTC; CDR3: CASSSRLEKTQYF
V: TRBV7-9; D: TRBD1; size: few; J: TRBJ1-1; DNA: TGTGCCAGCAGCCCACAGGGGGACACTGAAGCTTTCTTT; CDR3: CASSPQGDTEAFF
V: TRBV21-1; D: NA; size: NA; J: TRBJ1-6; DNA: TGTGCCAGCAGCAAAGGGGACACAGCGAATAATTCACCCCTCCACTTT; CDR3: CASSKGDTANNSPLHF
V: TRBV6-1; D: TRBD1; size: NA; J: TRBJ2-2; DNA: TGTGCCAGCAGTACCGGGACAGCGAACACCGGGGAGCTGTTTTTT; CDR3: CASSTGTANTGELFF
V: TRBV6-1; D: NA; size: few; J: TRBJ1-2; DNA: TGTGCCAGCAGTGAACACAGTAACTATGGCTACACCTTC; CDR3: CASSEHSNYGYTF
V: TRBV5-4; D: NA; size: NA; J: TRBJ2-3; DNA: TGTGCCAGCAGCTCAGGGGCCTACAGCGCAGATACGCAGTATTTT; CDR3: CASSSGAYSADTQYF
V: TRBV9; D: TRBD2; size: NA; J: TRBJ2-1; DNA: TGTGCCAGCAGCCCACTAGCGGGGGGGCAGGGGGAGCAGTTCTTC; CDR3: CASSPLAGGQGEQFF
V: TRBV2; D: NA; size: NA; J: TRBJ2-1; DNA: TGTGCCAGCAGTGGGAACAGAGACAATGAGCAGTTCTTC; CDR3: CASSGNRDNEQFF
V: TRBV7-6; D: NA; size: medium-sized; J: TRBJ2-1; DNA: TGTGCCAGCAGCTTAGCGGCCGATGAGCAGTTCTTC; CDR3: CASSLAADEQFF
V: TRBV6-6; D: NA; size: NA; J: TRBJ2-2; DNA: TGTGCCAGCAGTTACTCGGGGGGTAGGAACACCGGGGAGCTGTTTTTT; CDR3: CASSYSGGRNTGELFF
V: TRBV19; D: NA; size: NA; J: TRBJ2-4; DNA: TGTGCCAGTAGCCGAGAAGGGGCTAGCGGTTTGGGGGCAGCCAAAAACATTCAGTACTTC; CDR3: CASSREGASGLGAAKNIQYF
V: TRBV19; D: TRBD1; size: NA; J: TRBJ2-1; DNA: TGTGCCAGTAGTCCCGGGACAGGGGTCTACAATGAGCAGTTCTTC; CDR3: CASSPGTGVYNEQFF
V: TRBV5-5; D: TRBD1; size: NA; J: TRBJ2-7; DNA: TGTGCCAGCAGTTTATCAGGACAGGCCTACGAGCAGTACTTC; CDR3: CASSLSGQAYEQYF
V: TRBV4-1; D: TRBD1; size: NA; J: TRBJ1-2; DNA: TGCGCCAGCAGGATAACAGGGGGAATTCGCTACACCTTC; CDR3: CASRITGGIRYTF
V: TRBV25-1; D: TRBD1; size: NA; J: TRBJ1-1; DNA: TGTGCCAGCAGCCGCGGGACAGCATCAGAAGCTTTCTTT; CDR3: CASSRGTASEAFF
V: TRBV2; D: NA; size: once; J: TRBJ2-1; DNA: TGTGCCAGCAGGGGGGACTCCACCTACAATGAGCAGTTCTTC; CDR3: CASRGDSTYNEQFF
V: TRBV6-1; D: TRBD1; size: NA; J: TRBJ2-7; DNA: TGTGCCAGCAGTCCGGCGGACAGGGGAGCCTACGAGCAGTACTTC; CDR3: CASSPADRGAYEQYF
V: TRBV7-2; D: TRBD1; size: once; J: TRBJ1-5; DNA: TGTGCCAGCAGACTCCCGAGACAGGGGTATCAGCCCCAGCATTTT; CDR3: CASRLPRQGYQPQHF
V: TRBV5-1; D: NA; size: NA; J: TRBJ1-1; DNA: TGCGCCAGCAGCCACCAAACAGGGACCACTGAAGCTTTCTTT; CDR3: CASSHQTGTTEAFF
V: TRBV7-3; D: TRBD1; size: NA; J: TRBJ2-3; DNA: TGTGCCAGCAGCCAACAGGGGGCGCGGGGCGATACGCAGTATTTT; CDR3: CASSQQGARGDTQYF
V: TRBV19; D: TRBD2; size: NA; J: TRBJ2-1; DNA: TGTGCCAGTAGTATCCCGGGACTAGTTAACAATGAGCAGTTCTTC; CDR3: CASSIPGLVNNEQFF
V: TRBV7-3; D: NA; size: once; J: TRBJ1-6; DNA: TGTGCCAGCAGCTTAGGTACAGGGAATTCACCCCTCCACTTT; CDR3: CASSLGTGNSPLHF
V: TRBV29-1; D: TRBD2; size: NA; J: TRBJ2-1; DNA: TGCAGCGTTAGCGGGGGGGCCGCCTCCTACAATGAGCAGTTCTTC; CDR3: CSVSGGAASYNEQFF
V: TRBV11-2; D: NA; size: NA; J: TRBJ2-7; DNA: TGTGCCAGCAGCTTTGGAGGGGTCTCCTACGAGCAGTACTTC; CDR3: CASSFGGVSYEQYF
V: TRBV2; D: TRBD1; size: NA; J: TRBJ1-1; DNA: TGTGCCAGCAGTAGGCAGAGACAGGGGTGGAACACTGAAGCTTTCTTT; CDR3: CASSRQRQGWNTEAFF
V: TRBV7-9; D: TRBD1; size: NA; J: TRBJ2-3; DNA: TGTGCCAGCAGCTCCGGGACAGGGGTTGATACGCAGTATTTT; CDR3: CASSSGTGVDTQYF
V: TRBV6-1; D: TRBD1; size: once; J: TRBJ1-4; DNA: TGTGCCAGCAGCACAGGGGGCGTTAATGAAAAACTGTTTTTT; CDR3: CASSTGGVNEKLFF
V: TRBV6-5; D: NA; size: NA; J: TRBJ2-5; DNA: TGTGCCAGCAGGGACAGCCAAGAGACCCAGTACTTC; CDR3: CASRDSQETQYF
V: TRBV6-5; D: NA; size: NA; J: TRBJ2-1; DNA: TGTGCCAGCAGTTACGGCAGAGGGGGGGTAAATGAGCAGTTCTTC; CDR3: CASSYGRGGVNEQFF
V: TRBV6-5; D: NA; size: NA; J: TRBJ2-1; DNA: TGTGCCAGCAGTTACCCCGGACTCAACAATGAGCAGTTCTTC; CDR3: CASSYPGLNNEQFF
V: TRBV5-6; D: TRBD2; size: NA; J: TRBJ2-3; DNA: TGTGCCAGCAGCTTTGCGGGACTAGCGGGGGGGTCTAGCACAGATACGCAGTATTTT; CDR3: CASSFAGLAGGSSTDTQYF